The TCR beta chain under discussion was sequenced for a study of shared clonotypes between healthy human individuals. CDR3 length: 15 amino acids. It was across several immunoSEQ plates that each subset's genomic DNA was evenly split. Repertoires were generated with immunoSEQ multiplex PCR, while TCRdb's copy carries only in-frame clones and drops some. The sample records hundreds of thousands of clones, more than 60% being singletons. Splitting of CD4+ cells produced CD45RA+ naive and CD45RA-negative memory subsets. Study-wide results and caveats: Estimated richness was generally greater in naive than memory subsets. Sample collection involved blood only; tissue repertoires are likely different.

This clone was detected only once. The target antigen is unknown. Source material: memory CD4+ T cells sorted from blood. Subset denoted: CD45RA-negative fraction. This sequence originates from a young man in good health. This chain joins TRBV12-1 and TRBJ2-7; TRBD2 is the table's D call, not checked against the DNA. TRBV12-1 is recorded as a pseudogene. The CDR3, as DNA: TGTGCCAGCAGCTTAGCGGGAGTTTTCCCGCGGGAGCAGTACTTC. Translation gives CASSLAGVFPREQYF.